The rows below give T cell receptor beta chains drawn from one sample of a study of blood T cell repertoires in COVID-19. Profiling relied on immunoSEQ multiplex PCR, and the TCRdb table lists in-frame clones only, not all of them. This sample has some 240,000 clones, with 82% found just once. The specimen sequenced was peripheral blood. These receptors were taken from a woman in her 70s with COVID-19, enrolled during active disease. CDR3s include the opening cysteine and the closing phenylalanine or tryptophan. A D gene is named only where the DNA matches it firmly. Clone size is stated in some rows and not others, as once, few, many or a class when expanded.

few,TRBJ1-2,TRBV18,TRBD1,CASSQGQGGYGYTF,TGTGCCAGCTCACAGGGACAGGGAGGCTATGGCTACACCTTC
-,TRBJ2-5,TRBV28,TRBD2,CASSLSSGRSGETQYF,TGTGCCAGCAGTTTAAGTAGCGGGAGGAGCGGAGAGACCCAGTACTTC
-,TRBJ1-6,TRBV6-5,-,CASRMDSSYNSPLHF,TGTGCCAGCAGGATGGACAGCTCCTATAATTCACCCCTCCACTTT
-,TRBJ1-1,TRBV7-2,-,CASSFWSGDTEAFF,TGTGCCAGCAGCTTCTGGAGCGGAGACACTGAAGCTTTCTTT
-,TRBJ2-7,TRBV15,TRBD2,CATSRVPKAGTYEQYF,TGTGCCACCAGCAGAGTCCCAAAAGCGGGGACCTACGAGCAGTACTTC
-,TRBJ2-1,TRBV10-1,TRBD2,CASSESFGTSGREGEQFF,TGCGCCAGCAGTGAGTCCTTTGGGACTAGCGGGAGGGAAGGTGAGCAGTTCTTC
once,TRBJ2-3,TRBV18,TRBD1,CASSPPPGGDTQYF,TGTGCCAGCTCACCACCCCCAGGGGGAGATACGCAGTATTTT
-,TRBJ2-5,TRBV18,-,CASSSDSQETQYF,TGTGCCAGCTCATCGGACAGTCAAGAGACCCAGTACTTC
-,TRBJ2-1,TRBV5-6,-,CASSSDAMDEQFF,TGTGCCAGCAGCTCAGATGCCATGGATGAGCAGTTCTTC
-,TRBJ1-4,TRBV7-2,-,CASSYTSGTSNEKLFF,TGTGCCAGCAGCTATACCTCCGGGACATCTAATGAAAAACTGTTTTTT
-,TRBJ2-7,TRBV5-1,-,CASSLGAGPYEQYF,TGCGCCAGCAGCTTGGGGGCAGGGCCCTACGAGCAGTACTTC
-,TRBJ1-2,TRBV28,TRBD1,CASKTGNYGYTF,TGTGCCAGCAAGACAGGGAACTATGGCTACACCTTC
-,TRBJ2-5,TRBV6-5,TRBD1,CASRRTGGAQETQYF,TGTGCCAGCAGGCGGACAGGGGGGGCTCAAGAGACCCAGTACTTC
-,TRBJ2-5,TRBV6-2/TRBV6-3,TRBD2,CASSFFPTSGQETQYF,TGTGCCAGCAGTTTTTTCCCGACTAGCGGTCAAGAGACCCAGTACTTC
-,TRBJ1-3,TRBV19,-,CASSMGRGAGNTIYF,TGTGCCAGTAGTATGGGGCGGGGTGCTGGAAACACCATATATTTT
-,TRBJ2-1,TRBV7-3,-,CASSLGVGTRANEQFF,TGTGCCAGCAGCTTGGGAGTCGGGACTCGGGCGAATGAGCAGTTCTTC
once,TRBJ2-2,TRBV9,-,CASSARQGGELFF,TGTGCCAGCAGCGCACGCCAGGGAGGGGAGCTGTTTTTT
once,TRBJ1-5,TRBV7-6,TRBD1,CASSFGQGGNQPQHF,TGTGCCAGCAGCTTTGGACAGGGCGGTAATCAGCCCCAGCATTTT
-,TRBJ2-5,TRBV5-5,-,CASITTGIRETQYF,TGTGCCAGCATCACAACCGGGATACGAGAGACCCAGTACTTC
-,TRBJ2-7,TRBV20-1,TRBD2,CSTREVEQYF,TGCAGTACGCGGGAGGTCGAGCAGTACTTC
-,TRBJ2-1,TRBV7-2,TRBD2,CASSPRGLAGVNEQFF,TGTGCCAGCAGCCCCAGGGGACTAGCGGGAGTCAATGAGCAGTTCTTC
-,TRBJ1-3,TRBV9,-,CASSPRVGNTIYF,TGTGCCAGCAGCCCTCGAGTCGGAAACACCATATATTTT
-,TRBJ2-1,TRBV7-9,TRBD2,CASSSRSGTSGSRSEQFF,TGTGCCAGCAGCTCGAGGAGTGGGACTAGCGGGAGTCGAAGTGAGCAGTTCTTC
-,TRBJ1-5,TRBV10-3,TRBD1,CAIGSGTGRSSNQPQHF,TGTGCCATCGGTTCCGGGACAGGGAGATCTAGCAATCAGCCCCAGCATTTT
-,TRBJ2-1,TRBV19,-,CASAPGLSGEQFF,TGTGCCAGTGCACCGGGACTCTCCGGGGAGCAGTTCTTC
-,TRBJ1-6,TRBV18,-,CASSPLGQNNSPLHF,TGTGCCAGCTCACCATTGGGCCAGAATAATTCACCCCTCCACTTT
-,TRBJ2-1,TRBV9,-,CASSAGTSRLHEQFF,TGTGCCAGCAGCGCCGGGACTTCCCGCCTCCATGAGCAGTTCTTC
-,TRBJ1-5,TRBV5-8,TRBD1,CASSFTGQVQDQPQHF,TGTGCCAGCAGCTTCACCGGACAGGTCCAGGACCAGCCCCAGCATTTT
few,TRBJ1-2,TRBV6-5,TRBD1,CASSSSQGSKGYTF,TGTGCCAGCAGTTCCTCACAGGGGTCAAAGGGCTACACCTTC
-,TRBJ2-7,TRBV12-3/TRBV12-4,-,CASSLAGGYEQYF,TGTGCCAGCAGTTTGGCGGGCGGCTACGAGCAGTACTTC
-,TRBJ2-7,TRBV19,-,CASSIETGVYSYEQYF,TGTGCCAGTAGTATAGAAACCGGGGTATACTCCTACGAGCAGTACTTC
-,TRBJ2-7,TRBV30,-,CAWSIRGRTIEQYF,TGTGCCTGGAGTATCAGGGGTAGGACGATCGAGCAGTACTTC
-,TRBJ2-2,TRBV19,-,CASSTGLGTGELFF,TGTGCCAGTAGTACAGGTCTCGGCACCGGGGAGCTGTTTTTT
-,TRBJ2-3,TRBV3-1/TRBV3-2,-,CASSPRAEADTQYF,TGTGCCAGCAGCCCCCGAGCCGAGGCAGATACGCAGTATTTT
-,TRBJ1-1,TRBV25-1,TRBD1,CASSGLGTGVWDTEAFF,TGTGCCAGCAGTGGGCTCGGGACAGGGGTCTGGGACACTGAAGCTTTCTTT
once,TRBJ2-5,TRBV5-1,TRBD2,CASSLGSSGSSSGETQYF,TGCGCCAGCAGCTTGGGGTCTAGCGGGAGCTCTTCGGGCGAGACCCAGTACTTC
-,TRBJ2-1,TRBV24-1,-,CATSAPGGPYNEQFF,TGTGCCACCAGTGCCCCAGGAGGCCCCTACAATGAGCAGTTCTTC
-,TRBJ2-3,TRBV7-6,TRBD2,CASSLVNPSGTLRAQYF,TGTGCCAGCAGCTTAGTTAACCCTAGCGGTACCCTAAGAGCGCAGTATTTT
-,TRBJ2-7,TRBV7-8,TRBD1,CASSPGQGVYEQYF,TGTGCCAGCAGCCCTGGACAGGGGGTGTACGAGCAGTACTTC
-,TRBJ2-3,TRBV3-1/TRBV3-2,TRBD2,CASSQGAGGPPDTQYF,TGTGCCAGCAGCCAAGGAGCGGGAGGGCCCCCAGATACGCAGTATTTT
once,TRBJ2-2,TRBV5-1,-,CASSLDSPNTGELFF,TGCGCCAGCAGCTTGGACAGCCCGAACACCGGGGAGCTGTTTTTT
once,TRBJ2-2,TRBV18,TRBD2,CASSPEAGAGELFF,TGTGCCAGCTCACCAGAAGCGGGAGCTGGGGAGCTGTTTTTT
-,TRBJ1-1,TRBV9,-,CASSVVGVNTEAFF,TGTGCCAGCAGCGTAGTAGGGGTAAACACTGAAGCTTTCTTT
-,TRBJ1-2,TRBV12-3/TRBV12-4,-,CASTRGYGYTF,TGTGCCAGCACCAGGGGCTATGGCTACACCTTC
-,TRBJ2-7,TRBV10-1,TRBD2,CASSEGIAGSYEQYF,TGCGCCAGCAGTGAGGGGATAGCGGGGTCCTACGAGCAGTACTTC
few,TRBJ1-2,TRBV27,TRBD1,CASSHDRDVNYGYTF,TGTGCCAGCAGTCATGACAGGGATGTCAACTATGGCTACACCTTC
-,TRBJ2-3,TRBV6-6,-,CASTSAGRTDTQYF,TGTGCCAGCACCTCAGCGGGTCGCACAGATACGCAGTATTTT
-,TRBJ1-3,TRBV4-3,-,CASSPTPGSGNTIYF,TGCGCCAGCAGCCCCACCCCAGGATCTGGAAACACCATATATTTT
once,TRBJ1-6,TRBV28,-,CASSTTGLLNSPLHF,TGTGCCAGCAGCACGACAGGACTTCTTAATTCACCCCTCCACTTT
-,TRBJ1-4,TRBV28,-,CASRSTNEKLFF,TGTGCCAGCAGGTCGACTAATGAAAAACTGTTTTTT